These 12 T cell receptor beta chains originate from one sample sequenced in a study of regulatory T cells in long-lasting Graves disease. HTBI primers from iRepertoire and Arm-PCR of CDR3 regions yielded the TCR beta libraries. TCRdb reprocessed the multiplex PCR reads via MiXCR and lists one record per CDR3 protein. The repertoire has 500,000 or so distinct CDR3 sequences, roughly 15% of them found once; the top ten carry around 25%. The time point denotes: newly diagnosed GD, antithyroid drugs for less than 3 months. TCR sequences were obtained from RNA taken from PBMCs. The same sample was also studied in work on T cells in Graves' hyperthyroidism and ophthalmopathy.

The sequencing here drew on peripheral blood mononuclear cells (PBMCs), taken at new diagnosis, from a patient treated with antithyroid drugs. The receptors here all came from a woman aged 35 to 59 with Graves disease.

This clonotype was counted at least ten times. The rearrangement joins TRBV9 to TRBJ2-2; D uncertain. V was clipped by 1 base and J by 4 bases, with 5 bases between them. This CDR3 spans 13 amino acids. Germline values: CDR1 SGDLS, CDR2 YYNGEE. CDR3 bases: TGTGCCAGCAGCGTAACGTCCACCGGGGAGCTGTTTTTT. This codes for CASSVTSTGELFF.

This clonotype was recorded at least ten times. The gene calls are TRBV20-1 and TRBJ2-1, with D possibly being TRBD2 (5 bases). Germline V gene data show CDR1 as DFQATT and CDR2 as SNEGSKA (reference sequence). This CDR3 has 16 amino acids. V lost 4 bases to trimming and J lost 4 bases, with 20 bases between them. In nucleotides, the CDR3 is TGCAGTGCTATCTCCGGACGGCCGGAGGTATACAATGAGCAGTTCTTC. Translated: CSAISGRPEVYNEQFF.

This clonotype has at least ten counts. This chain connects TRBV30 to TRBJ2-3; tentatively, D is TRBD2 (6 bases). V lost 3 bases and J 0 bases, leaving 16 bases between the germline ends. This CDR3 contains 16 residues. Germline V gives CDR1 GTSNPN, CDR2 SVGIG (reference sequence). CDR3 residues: CAWRKVLAGSTDTQYF. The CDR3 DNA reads TGTGCCTGGAGAAAAGTACTAGCTGGCAGCACAGATACGCAGTATTTT. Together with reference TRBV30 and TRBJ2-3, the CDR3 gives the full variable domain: SQTIHQWPATLVQPVGSPLSLECTVEGTSNPNLYWYRQAAGRGLQLLFYSVGIGQISSEVPQNLSASRPQDRQFILSSKKLLLSDSGFYLCAWRKVLAGSTDTQYFGPGTRLTVL.

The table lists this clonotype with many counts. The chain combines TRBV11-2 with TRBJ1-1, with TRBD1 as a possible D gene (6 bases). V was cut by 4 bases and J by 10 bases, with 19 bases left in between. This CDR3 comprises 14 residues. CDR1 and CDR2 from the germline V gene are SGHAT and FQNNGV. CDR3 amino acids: CASSWARGNTAAFF. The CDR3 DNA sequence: TGTGCCAGCAGCTGGGCCAGGGGAAATACGGCAGCTTTCTTT.

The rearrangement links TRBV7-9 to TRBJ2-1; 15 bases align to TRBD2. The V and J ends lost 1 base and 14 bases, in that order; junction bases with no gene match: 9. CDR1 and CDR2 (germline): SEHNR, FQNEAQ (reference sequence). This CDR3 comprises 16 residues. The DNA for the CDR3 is TGTGCCAGCAGCTTAGACGGACTAGCGGGGGGGCCGTACGAGTTCTTC. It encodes CASSLDGLAGGPYEFF.

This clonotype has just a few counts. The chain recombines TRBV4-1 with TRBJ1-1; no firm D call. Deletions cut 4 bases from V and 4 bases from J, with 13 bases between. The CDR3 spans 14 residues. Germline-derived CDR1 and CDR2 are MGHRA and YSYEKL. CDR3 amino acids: CASSLLGIITEAFF. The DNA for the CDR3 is TGCGCCAGCAGCCTATTAGGTATTATCACTGAAGCTTTCTTT.

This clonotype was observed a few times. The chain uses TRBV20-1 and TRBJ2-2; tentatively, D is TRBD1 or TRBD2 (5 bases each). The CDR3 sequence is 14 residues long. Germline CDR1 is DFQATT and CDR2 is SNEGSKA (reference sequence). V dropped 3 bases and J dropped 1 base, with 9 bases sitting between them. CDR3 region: CSASGDGNTGELFF. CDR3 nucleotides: TGCAGTGCTAGTGGGGACGGGAACACCGGGGAGCTGTTTTTT.

CDR3 protein: CAIRFGLAGVQYEQYF. DNA for the CDR3: TGTGCCATCAGATTCGGACTAGCGGGGGTTCAGTACGAGCAGTACTTC. The chain links TRBV10-3 to TRBJ2-7, with 13 bases fitting TRBD2. The length of the CDR3 is 16 residues. CDR1 and CDR2 from the germline V gene are ENHRY and SYGVKD. With V trimmed by 6 bases and J by 4 bases, 9 bases remained unmatched.

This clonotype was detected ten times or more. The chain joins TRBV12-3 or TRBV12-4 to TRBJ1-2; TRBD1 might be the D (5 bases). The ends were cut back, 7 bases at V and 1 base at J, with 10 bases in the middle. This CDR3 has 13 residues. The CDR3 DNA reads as TGTGCCAGCACCCTGGGACTTAACTATGGCTACACCTTC. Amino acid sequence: CASTLGLNYGYTF.

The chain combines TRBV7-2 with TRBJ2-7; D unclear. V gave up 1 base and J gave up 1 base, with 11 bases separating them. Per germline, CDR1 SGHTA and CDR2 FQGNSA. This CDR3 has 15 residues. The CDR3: CASSLGIRQSYEQYF. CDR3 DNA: TGTGCCAGCAGCTTAGGCATTCGGCAGTCCTACGAGCAGTACTTC.

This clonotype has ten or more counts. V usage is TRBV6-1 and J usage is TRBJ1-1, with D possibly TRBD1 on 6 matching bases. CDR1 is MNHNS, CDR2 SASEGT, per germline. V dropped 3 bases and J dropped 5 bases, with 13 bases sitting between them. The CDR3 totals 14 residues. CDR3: CASSEEGTTTEAFF. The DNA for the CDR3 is TGTGCCAGCAGTGAGGAGGGGACAACGACTGAAGCTTTCTTT.

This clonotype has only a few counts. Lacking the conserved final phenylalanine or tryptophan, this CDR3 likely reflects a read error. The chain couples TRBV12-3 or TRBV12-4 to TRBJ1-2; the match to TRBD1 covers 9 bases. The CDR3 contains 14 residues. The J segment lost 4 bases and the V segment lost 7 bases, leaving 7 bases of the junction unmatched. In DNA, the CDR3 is TGTGCCAGCAATACTCCGGGACAGGGCTATGGCTACACCCTC. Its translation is CASNTPGQGYGYTL.